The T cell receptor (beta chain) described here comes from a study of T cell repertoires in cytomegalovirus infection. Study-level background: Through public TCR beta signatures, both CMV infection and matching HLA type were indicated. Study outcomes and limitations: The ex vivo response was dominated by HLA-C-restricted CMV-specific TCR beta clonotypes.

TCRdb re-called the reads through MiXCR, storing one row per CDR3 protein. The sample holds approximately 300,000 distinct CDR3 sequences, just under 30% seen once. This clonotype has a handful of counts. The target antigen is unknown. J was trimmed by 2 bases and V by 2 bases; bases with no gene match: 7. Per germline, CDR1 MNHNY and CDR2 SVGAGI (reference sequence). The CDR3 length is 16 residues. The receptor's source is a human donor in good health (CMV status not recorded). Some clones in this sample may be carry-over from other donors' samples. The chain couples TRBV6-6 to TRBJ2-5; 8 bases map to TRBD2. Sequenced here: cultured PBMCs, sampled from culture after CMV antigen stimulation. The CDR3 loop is CASSYPGGGQQETQYF. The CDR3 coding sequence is TGTGCCAGCAGTTACCCGGGGGGGGGGCAGCAAGAGACCCAGTACTTC.